This TCR beta chain derives from a study of T cell repertoires in cytomegalovirus infection. Concerning this clonotype: Antigen: not known.

The germline V gene encodes CDR1 SEHNR and CDR2 FQNEAQ (reference sequence). The V and J ends lost 1 base and 5 bases respectively, with 13 bases between them. This CDR3 region has 15 residues. MiXCR, applied by TCRdb to the reads, yields one record per CDR3 protein. This sample carries around 440,000 distinct CDR3 sequences, about 11% of them seen once, and the ten largest clones take roughly a tenth. General study findings and limits: CMV-specific TCR beta clonotypes restricted by HLA-C were the ones dominating the ex vivo response.

The TCR was taken from a human donor in good health (CMV status not recorded). Some clones in this sample may be carry-over from other donors' samples. This chain connects TRBV7-9 to TRBJ2-3; D is possibly TRBD2 (5 bases). Sequenced: PBMCs. CDR3 protein: CASSLGGYGGDTQYF. As DNA, the CDR3 is TGTGCCAGCAGCTTAGGAGGGTATGGTGGAGATACGCAGTATTTT.